The 6 T cell receptor beta chains presented below share a single source sample, sequenced in a study of CD4 and CD8 cells across lung adenocarcinoma regions. TCRdb re-called the PCR reads through MiXCR, storing one row per CDR3 protein. The repertoire includes 6,500 to 9,500 distinct CDR3 sequences, about 43% of them detected once, and 30% sits in the top ten. The sequenced sample consisted of CD4+ T cells from the margin of a lung tumor. The source of these receptors is a male donor with lung adenocarcinoma. The CD4 and CD8 labels of this study may be unreliable.

V is TRBV7-2 and J is TRBJ1-1; D is possibly TRBD1 (5 bases). V shed 5 bases and J shed 1 base, with 11 bases lying between them. The CDR3 loop spans 14 amino acids. In germline, CDR1 is SGHTA, CDR2 FQGNSA. This CDR3 is CASSPFGANTEAFF. The CDR3 DNA is TGTGCCAGCAGCCCGTTTGGGGCGAACACTGAAGCTTTCTTT.

This clonotype was counted a few times. The germline gene is not matched at one end of the junction; a read error may be the cause. The chain is built from TRBV12-3 or TRBV12-4 and TRBJ2-1, with TRBD1 as a possible D gene (6 bases). The CDR3 has 12 amino acids. CDR3 sequence: CASSPGVDEQYF. The CDR3 coding sequence is TGTGCCAGCAGTCCAGGGGTGGATGAGCAGTATTTC.

This clonotype was detected many times. The chain recombines TRBV10-1 with TRBJ2-1; 8 bases align to TRBD2. V dropped 10 bases and J dropped 10; count of bases not matched to a gene: 12. CDR1 and CDR2 (germline): WNHNN, SYGVQD (reference sequence). The CDR3 sequence is 13 residues long. CDR3 coding DNA: TGCGCCACGCAGACTAGCGTGACCTACGAGCAGTTCTTC. This encodes CATQTSVTYEQFF.

The rearrangement joins TRBV7-2 to TRBJ2-1; TRBD2 matches at 13 bases. The J call may not be correct, given that the DNA end is closer to TRBJ2-7. Germline V gene data show CDR1 as SGHTA and CDR2 as FQGNSA. This CDR3 comprises 14 residues. The DNA of the CDR3 is TGTGCCAGCAGCTCGACTAGCGGGAGGCCCGAGCAGTACTTC. Protein: CASSSTSGRPEQYF.

The rearrangement links TRBV6-5 to TRBJ1-1, with 7 bases that match TRBD1. Germline V gene data show CDR1 as MNHEY and CDR2 as SVGAGI. The CDR3 consists of 13 residues. The junction had 8 bases not matched to a gene; V was cut back by 6 bases and J by 7 bases. CDR3 DNA: TGTGCCAGCAGCTACAGGGGATCGGTTGAAGCTTTCTTT. This translates into CASSYRGSVEAFF.

By sample fraction, this clonotype is medium-sized. The chain uses TRBV6-1 and TRBJ2-1; tentatively, D is TRBD1 or TRBD2 (5 bases each). Trimming removed 6 bases at V and 13 bases at J, with 25 bases between. CDR3 size: 15 residues. Germline CDR1 is MNHNS and CDR2 is SASEGT. The CDR3 reads CASRTGRRQVETQFF. CDR3 nucleotide sequence: TGTGCCAGCAGGACGGGACGGAGGCAGGTAGAGACCCAGTTCTTC.